A selection of T cell receptor beta chains follows, all from one sample in a study of immune heterogeneity within non-small cell lung tumors. TCRdb passed the multiplex PCR reads through MiXCR, listing each CDR3 protein once. The sample includes roughly 14,000 distinct CDR3 sequences, under 30% of them seen just once. Sequencing was carried out using lung tumor tissue. The receptor source for this set is a man aged 35 to 55 with non-small cell lung cancer. CDR3s include the opening cysteine and the closing phenylalanine or tryptophan. D genes are given only for firm matches. Clone size is not always given. Where it is, it says once, few, many or a class for expanded clones.

size,J,V,D,CDR3,DNA
many,TRBJ1-5,TRBV20-1,TRBD1,CSARDRVLSNQPQHF,TGCAGTGCTCGTGACAGGGTACTTAGCAATCAGCCCCAGCATTTT
many,TRBJ2-7,TRBV11-3,-,CASSLFGGLEQYF,TGTGCCAGCAGCTTATTCGGGGGTTTGGAGCAGTACTTC
few,TRBJ2-2,TRBV28,TRBD2,CASSYTAGETGELFF,TGTGCCAGCAGTTATACAGCGGGAGAAACCGGGGAGCTGTTTTTT
medium-sized,TRBJ1-3,TRBV6-2/TRBV6-3,-,CASSYGGVSGNTIYF,TGTGCCAGCAGTTACGGTGGGGTTTCTGGAAACACCATATATTTT
-,TRBJ2-7,TRBV5-6,TRBD2,CASSLLAGGPKQYF,TGTGCCAGCAGCTTGTTAGCGGGAGGGCCGAAGCAGTACTTC
medium-sized,TRBJ2-6,TRBV19,TRBD1,CAAQGAIGANVLTF,TGTGCCGCCCAGGGGGCGATTGGGGCCAACGTCCTGACTTTC
many,TRBJ1-6,TRBV30,TRBD1,CAWSVTGVSSLHF,TGTGCCTGGAGTGTAACAGGGGTTTCGTCCCTCCACTTT
-,TRBJ2-1,TRBV9,TRBD2,CASSVSGGLANNEQFF,TGTGCCAGCAGCGTCAGTGGGGGACTAGCTAACAATGAGCAGTTCTTC
large,TRBJ2-7,TRBV6-6,-,CASSYGEGDGYEQYF,TGTGCCAGCAGTTACGGCGAGGGGGATGGATACGAGCAGTACTTC
few,TRBJ2-5,TRBV20-1,TRBD2,CSARGVIAGWDQETQYF,TGCAGTGCTAGAGGGGTTATAGCGGGATGGGACCAAGAGACCCAGTACTTC
medium-sized,TRBJ1-3,TRBV9,-,CASSPYISSGNTIYF,TGTGCCAGCAGCCCTTACATAAGCTCTGGAAACACCATATATTTT
many,TRBJ2-3,TRBV5-1,TRBD2,CASSPGLAGGADTQYF,TGCGCCAGCAGCCCGGGCTTAGCGGGAGGGGCAGATACGCAGTATTTT
few,TRBJ2-4,TRBV7-3,-,CASSSGAKNIQYF,TGTGCCAGCAGCTCCGGAGCCAAAAACATTCAGTACTTC
-,TRBJ1-1,TRBV28,TRBD1,CASSTSGGWDTEAFF,TGTGCCAGCAGCACCTCAGGGGGGTGGGACACTGAAGCTTTCTTT
medium-sized,TRBJ2-7,TRBV6-5,-,CASSYKGILHEQYF,TGTGCCAGCAGTTACAAGGGGATCTTACACGAGCAGTACTTC
many,TRBJ1-3,TRBV5-5,TRBD1,CASSPGTGNWAISGNTIYF,TGTGCCAGCAGCCCCGGGACAGGGAATTGGGCCATCTCTGGAAACACCATATATTTT
-,TRBJ2-1,TRBV28,-,CACSLLGGLQFF,TGTGCCTGCAGTTTATTGGGGGGCCTGCAGTTCTTC
many,TRBJ2-5,TRBV11-2,-,CASSLGRETQYF,TGTGCCAGCAGCTTAGGCAGGGAGACCCAGTACTTC
many,TRBJ2-1,TRBV6-1,TRBD2,CASIAGAVSYNEQFF,TGTGCCAGCATAGCGGGAGCTGTATCCTACAATGAGCAGTTCTTC
many,TRBJ2-7,TRBV5-5,-,CASSSWAARGYGQYF,TGTGCCAGCAGCTCGTGGGCGGCCAGAGGATATGGGCAGTACTTC
many,TRBJ1-1,TRBV10-3,-,CAIRAQTQGVEAFF,TGTGCCATCAGAGCACAGACCCAAGGGGTCGAAGCTTTCTTT
-,TRBJ2-1,TRBV4-1,TRBD2,CASSQTPRTSGYNEQFF,TGCGCCAGCAGCCAGACCCCTAGGACTAGCGGTTACAATGAGCAGTTCTTC
medium-sized,TRBJ1-3,TRBV30,-,CAWSVGGAGNTIYF,TGTGCCTGGAGTGTAGGAGGGGCTGGAAACACCATATATTTT
medium-sized,TRBJ2-5,TRBV5-1,-,CASRRLPKTEETQYF,TGCGCCAGCAGGCGCCTTCCGAAGACCGAAGAGACCCAGTACTTC
medium-sized,TRBJ1-2,TRBV30,-,CACTKGWNYGYTF,TGTGCCTGCACAAAGGGTTGGAACTATGGCTACACCTTC
few,TRBJ2-7,TRBV11-3,-,CASSPDRGRLEQYF,TGTGCCAGCAGCCCAGATCGGGGTCGACTCGAGCAGTACTTC
medium-sized,TRBJ1-2,TRBV15,-,CATSTAGGFYGYTF,TGTGCCACCAGCACTGCAGGAGGGTTTTATGGCTACACCTTC
many,TRBJ2-2,TRBV24-1,TRBD2,CATRATSGRAAGELFF,TGTGCCACCAGAGCTACTAGCGGGAGGGCCGCCGGGGAGCTGTTTTTT
many,TRBJ2-5,TRBV2,TRBD1,CARTTGAVQETQYF,TGTGCCAGAACGACAGGGGCTGTCCAAGAGACCCAGTACTTC
few,TRBJ2-5,TRBV9,-,CASSVAPDSGETQYF,TGTGCCAGCAGCGTAGCTCCTGATTCTGGAGAGACCCAGTACTTC
-,TRBJ2-1,TRBV5-1,-,CASRKLTDSSYNEQFF,TGCGCCAGCCGCAAACTAACGGACAGCTCCTACAATGAGCAGTTCTTC
medium-sized,TRBJ2-7,TRBV19,TRBD1,CASSNKNRDRVYEQYF,TGTGCCAGTAGTAACAAAAACCGGGACAGGGTCTACGAGCAGTACTTC
many,TRBJ1-1,TRBV20-1,TRBD1,CSASGGRTEAFF,TGCAGTGCCTCAGGGGGGAGGACTGAAGCTTTCTTT
-,TRBJ2-3,TRBV20-1,TRBD2,CSAIKSSGSPDTQYF,TGCAGTGCTATTAAATCCAGCGGGAGTCCAGATACGCAGTATTTT
-,TRBJ1-3,TRBV5-6,-,CASSSPRGTPISGNTIYF,TGTGCCAGCAGCTCCCCCCGCGGAACCCCGATCTCTGGAAACACCATATATTTT
medium-sized,TRBJ1-2,TRBV19,TRBD1,CASSFTPGTANYGYTF,TGTGCCAGTAGTTTCACCCCCGGGACAGCAAACTATGGCTACACCTTC
medium-sized,TRBJ1-4,TRBV19,-,CASGGDTYNQLFF,TGTGCCAGTGGAGGGGACACCTATAACCAACTGTTTTTT
once,TRBJ1-2,TRBV6-1,-,CASGDGYGYTF,TGTGCCAGCGGCGACGGGTATGGCTACACCTTC
few,TRBJ1-2,TRBV7-2,-,CARSLVGNYGYAF,TGTGCCAGGAGCTTAGTGGGGAACTATGGCTACGCCTTC
few,TRBJ2-5,TRBV19,-,CASSAGQLVQETQYF,TGTGCCAGTAGTGCGGGACAACTTGTTCAAGAGACCCAGTACTTC
medium-sized,TRBJ2-3,TRBV24-1,TRBD2,CATSVGSSGRDTQYF,TGTGCCACCAGTGTCGGGAGTAGCGGGAGAGATACGCAGTATTTT
-,TRBJ1-1,TRBV7-2,-,CASSLRGTMNTEAFF,TGTGCCAGCAGCTTGAGAGGGACCATGAACACTGAAGCTTTCTTT
-,TRBJ2-5,TRBV7-2,-,CASSYRVQETQYF,TGTGCCAGCAGCTACAGGGTCCAAGAGACCCAGTACTTC
few,TRBJ2-2,TRBV9,-,CASSLSSRSKTGELFF,TGTGCCAGCAGCCTAAGCAGCCGTTCGAAGACCGGGGAGCTGTTTTTT